Listed here are 6 T cell receptor beta chains from one sample, sequenced in a study of beta chain features in type 1 diabetes. Study-wide results and caveats: Within each of all four CD4+ subsets, Type 1 diabetes patients had TCRB CDR3s that were moderately but significantly shorter.

Their specific antigens are unknown. Expressed TCRB transcripts were sequenced because the entire RNA isolate underwent reverse transcription. The assay was immunoSEQ multiplex PCR, and TCRdb's table has in-frame clones only and misses some. The data show some 660,000 clones, with about 14% seen just once and roughly 0.04% held by the top ten. The sample consisted of naive CD4+ T cells from blood. Source of these receptors: a young man with type 1 diabetes.

V is TRBV18 and J is TRBJ2-3; D not certain. V was trimmed by 2 bases and J by 8 bases, leaving 14 bases between them. Per the germline V gene, CDR1 is KGHSH and CDR2 is LQKENI. This CDR3 contains 14 residues. The CDR3 DNA sequence: TGTGCCAGCTCACCAAATTCGGCCTGGGGTACGCAGTATTTT. It yields the protein CASSPNSAWGTQYF.

In its sample, this clone was seen a few times. This rearrangement joins TRBV2 to TRBJ2-7, with TRBD2 identical over 16 bases. V shed 6 bases, J shed 2 bases, and the junction held 1 base outside the gene matches. The CDR3 totals 15 residues. From germline, CDR1 is SNHLY and CDR2 FYNNEI. The CDR3 protein is CASRGLAGGPYEQYF. The CDR3 nucleotides are TGTGCCAGCAGGGGACTAGCGGGAGGGCCCTACGAGCAGTACTTC.

The V call is TRBV29-1, the J call TRBJ2-5, with D possibly TRBD1 on 6 matching bases. V was trimmed by 5 bases and J by 3 bases, leaving 10 bases between them. The CDR3 runs to 12 residues. Germline values: CDR1 SQVTM, CDR2 ANQGSEA. The CDR3 loop is CSVRNREETQYF. Here the CDR3 DNA reads TGCAGCGTTAGAAACAGGGAAGAGACCCAGTACTTC.

CDR3 in DNA: TGTGCCAGTAGTGGGCGACAGCCTCAGCCCCAGCATTTT. Translated: CASSGRQPQPQHF. This chain links TRBV19 with TRBJ1-5, with D possibly being TRBD1 (5 bases). This CDR3 has 13 residues. Trimming took 5 bases from V and 6 from J, leaving 11 bases between them. Germline lookup yields CDR1 LNHDA and CDR2 SQIVND (reference sequence).

This clone was observed a few times. The rearrangement uses TRBV18 and TRBJ2-7, with D possibly called TRBD1 or TRBD2 (5 bases each). Germline lookup yields CDR1 KGHSH and CDR2 LQKENI. This CDR3 is built from 13 residues. The V and J ends lost 10 bases and 2 bases respectively, with 15 bases between them. The CDR3 sequence is CATGTSPTYEQYF. The CDR3 bases are TGTGCCACCGGGACGTCGCCAACCTACGAGCAGTACTTC.

J is TRBJ2-7 and V is TRBV18; no reliable D call. Germline loops: CDR1 KGHSH, CDR2 LQKENI. The V gene lost 6 bases and the J gene lost 2 bases, with 14 bases spanning the gap. The CDR3 covers 14 residues. The CDR3 loop reads CASSPDRSTYEQYF. For the CDR3, the DNA is TGTGCCAGCTCTCCGGACCGATCGACCTACGAGCAGTACTTC.